This T cell receptor beta chain is drawn from a study of T-cell memory formation after mild COVID-19. 5'RACE with constant-segment primers yielded barcoded, UMI-tagged TCR alpha and TCR beta cDNA libraries. Each CDR3 protein gets one entry after TCRdb re-called the 5' RACE reads with MiXCR. Here the sample spans 150,000 to 200,000 distinct CDR3 sequences, about 14% being singletons. This clonotype was seen ten or more times. Trimming at V came to 5 bases and at J to 5 bases, leaving 7 bases not matched to a gene. CDR1 SEHNR and CDR2 FQNEAQ come from the germline V gene (reference sequence). The CDR3 contains 14 residues.

The sequenced material came from PBMCs or a T cell subset sorted from them (not recorded which). The rearrangement links TRBV7-9 to TRBJ1-1, with TRBD1 matching over 8 bases. This receptor was taken from an adult woman who had mild COVID-19 (a few samples of this study predate the infection). Cell type and time point are not known. CDR3 sequence reads: CASSITGGWTEAFF. In DNA, the CDR3 is TGTGCCAGCAGCATTACAGGGGGATGGACTGAAGCTTTCTTT.